The source of this T cell receptor (beta chain) is a study of T cell responses to AZD1222 COVID-19 vaccine. Second-dose intervals of approximately 4 or approximately 12 weeks were pooled. About this clone itself: What it binds is unknown.

The CDR3 extends over 12 amino acids. Deletions cut 6 bases from V and 1 base from J, with 6 bases between. CDR1 is MNHEY and CDR2 is SVGAGI in the germline V gene. Study-wide results and caveats: Most donors were white British and more were female, and clonal diversity was possibly underestimated. Compared with day 0, the breadth and depth of the Spike-specific TCR repertoire rose significantly after two doses of AZD1222. At 160-218 and 743-854, vaccine-associated CD4 TCRs were dominant, and they spanned spike.

Produced via immunoSEQ multiplex PCR; TCRdb's table is partial and in-frame only. The data hold 150,000 to 200,000 clones, with roughly 88% observed a single time. The clonotype was recovered from an adult who received the AZD1222 COVID-19 vaccine. This sample comprised peripheral blood, obtained 28 days after the second AZD1222 dose. The chain joins TRBV6-5 to TRBJ1-2, with unresolved D. The CDR3 sequence: CASSRGNYGYTF. The DNA for the CDR3 is TGTGCCAGCAGCCGGGGTAACTATGGCTACACCTTC.